The rows below give T cell receptor beta chains drawn from one sample of a study of Ad26.COV2.S vaccination and SARS-CoV-2 variants. TCRdb's table, derived via immunoSEQ multiplex PCR, lists solely in-frame clones and lacks some. The sample lists roughly 420,000 clones; nearly 90% were seen once. Sequencing used peripheral blood, obtained in a trial of Ad26.COV2.S vaccine versus placebo. All receptors derive from a person between 18 and 65 years old who received the Ad26.COV2.S COVID-19 vaccine or a placebo. CDR3s leave out the opening cysteine and the closing phenylalanine or tryptophan.

TRBJ2-5 TRBV7-9 ASRQRPGQGTKETQY
TRBJ2-2 TRBV14 ASSVNSRELF
TRBJ2-3 TRBV4-3 ASSRYGVITDTQY
TRBJ1-2 TRBV2 ASSGNRGNGYT
TRBJ2-1 TRBV5-4 ASSRGGSSYNEQF
TRBJ1-4 TRBV27 ASSSWDRGEKLF
TRBJ2-2 TRBV4-1 ASSQHHLTGELF
TRBJ2-7 TRBV15 ATSRFDGNSYEQY
TRBJ1-1 TRBV6-5 ASSPGVYTEAF
TRBJ1-5 TRBV6-5 ASSRQGSGQPQH
TRBJ1-5 TRBV19 ASSIDRGVQPQH
TRBJ1-4 TRBV19 ATKQGGQEKLF
TRBJ2-5 TRBV18 ASSPWDGTQY
TRBJ1-2 TRBV7-9 ASSPRGPNNYGYT
TRBJ2-1 TRBV9 ASSVASGFYEQF
TRBJ1-6 TRBV6-5 ASRGSGTLLSPLH
TRBJ1-1 TRBV7-9 ASSMPPGQVNTEAF